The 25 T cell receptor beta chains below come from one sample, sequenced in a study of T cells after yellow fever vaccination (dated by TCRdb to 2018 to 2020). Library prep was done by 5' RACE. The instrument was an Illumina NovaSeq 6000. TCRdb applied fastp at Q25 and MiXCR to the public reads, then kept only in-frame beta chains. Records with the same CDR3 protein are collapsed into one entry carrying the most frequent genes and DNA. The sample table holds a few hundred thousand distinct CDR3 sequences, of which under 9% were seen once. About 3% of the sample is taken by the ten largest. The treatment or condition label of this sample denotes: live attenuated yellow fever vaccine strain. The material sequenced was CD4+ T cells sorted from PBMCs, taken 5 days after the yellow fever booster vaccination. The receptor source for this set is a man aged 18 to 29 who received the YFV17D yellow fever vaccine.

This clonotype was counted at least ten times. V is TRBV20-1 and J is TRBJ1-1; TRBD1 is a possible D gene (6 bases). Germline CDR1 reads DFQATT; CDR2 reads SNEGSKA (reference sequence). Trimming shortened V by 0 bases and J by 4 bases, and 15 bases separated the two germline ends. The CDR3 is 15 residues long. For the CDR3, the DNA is TGCAGTGCTAGAGATGGGGGGCGCGGGCTCACTGAAGCTTTCTTT. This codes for CSARDGGRGLTEAFF.

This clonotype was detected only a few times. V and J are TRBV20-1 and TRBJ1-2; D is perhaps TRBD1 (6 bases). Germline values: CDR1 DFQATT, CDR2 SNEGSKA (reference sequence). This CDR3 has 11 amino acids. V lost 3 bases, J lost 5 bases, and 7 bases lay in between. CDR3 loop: CSASGTYGYTF. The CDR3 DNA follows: TGCAGTGCTAGCGGGACATATGGCTACACCTTC.

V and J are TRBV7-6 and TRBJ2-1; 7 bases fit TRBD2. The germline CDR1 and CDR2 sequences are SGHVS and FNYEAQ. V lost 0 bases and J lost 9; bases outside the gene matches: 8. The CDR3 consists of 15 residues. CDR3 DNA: TGTGCCAGCAGCTTAGCCGGACTAGGCAATAGTGAGCAGTTCTTC. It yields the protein CASSLAGLGNSEQFF.

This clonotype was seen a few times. Here the CDR3 DNA reads TGTGCCAGCAGAGAAAGACTGCAGCAGTTCTTC. The encoded protein is CASRERLQQFF. This rearrangement joins TRBV12-3 or TRBV12-4 to TRBJ2-1; no clear D gene. V lost 6 bases and J 11 bases, leaving 11 bases between the germline ends. The CDR3 runs 11 residues.

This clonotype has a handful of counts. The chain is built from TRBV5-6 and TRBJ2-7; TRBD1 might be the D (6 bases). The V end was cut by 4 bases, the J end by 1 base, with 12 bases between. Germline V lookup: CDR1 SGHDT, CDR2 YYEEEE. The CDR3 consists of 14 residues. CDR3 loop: CASSGGRESYEQYV. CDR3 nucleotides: TGTGCCAGCAGCGGGGGCAGGGAGTCCTACGAGCAGTACGTC.

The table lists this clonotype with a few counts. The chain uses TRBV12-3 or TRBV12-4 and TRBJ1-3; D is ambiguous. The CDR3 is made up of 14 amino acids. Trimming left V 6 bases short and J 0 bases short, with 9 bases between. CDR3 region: CASSKSVSGNTIYF. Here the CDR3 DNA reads TGTGCCAGCAGCAAGTCGGTCTCTGGAAACACCATATATTTT.

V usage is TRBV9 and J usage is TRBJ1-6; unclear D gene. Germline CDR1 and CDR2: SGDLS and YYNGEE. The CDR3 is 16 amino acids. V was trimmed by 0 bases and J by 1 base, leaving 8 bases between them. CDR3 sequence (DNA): TGTGCCAGCAGCGTAGCCCTAGCATCCTATAATTCACCCCTCCACTTT. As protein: CASSVALASYNSPLHF. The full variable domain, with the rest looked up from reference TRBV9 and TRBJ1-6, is DSGVTQTPKHLITATGQRVTLRCSPRSGDLSVYWYQQSLDQGLQFLIQYYNGEERAKGNILERFSAQQFPDLHSELNLSSLELGDSALYFCASSVALASYNSPLHFGNGTRLTVT.

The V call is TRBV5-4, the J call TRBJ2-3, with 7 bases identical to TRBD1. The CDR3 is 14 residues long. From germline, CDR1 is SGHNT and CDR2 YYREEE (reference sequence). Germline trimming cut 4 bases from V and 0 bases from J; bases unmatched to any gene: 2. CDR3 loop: CASSRQGSTDTQYF. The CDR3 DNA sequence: TGTGCCAGCAGCCGACAGGGAAGCACAGATACGCAGTATTTT.

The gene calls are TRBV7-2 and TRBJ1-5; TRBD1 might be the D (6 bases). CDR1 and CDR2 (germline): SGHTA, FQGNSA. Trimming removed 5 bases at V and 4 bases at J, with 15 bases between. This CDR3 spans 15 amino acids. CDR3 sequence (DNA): TGTGCCAGCAGCACACAGGGACGGTGGAATCAGCCCCAGCATTTT. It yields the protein CASSTQGRWNQPQHF.

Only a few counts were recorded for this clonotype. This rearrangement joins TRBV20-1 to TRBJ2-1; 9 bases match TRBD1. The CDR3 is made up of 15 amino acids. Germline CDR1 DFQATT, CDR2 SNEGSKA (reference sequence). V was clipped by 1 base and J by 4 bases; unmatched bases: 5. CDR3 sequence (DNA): TGCAGTGCTAGAGCGCTGGACAGGGGATACAATGAGCAGTTCTTC. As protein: CSARALDRGYNEQFF.

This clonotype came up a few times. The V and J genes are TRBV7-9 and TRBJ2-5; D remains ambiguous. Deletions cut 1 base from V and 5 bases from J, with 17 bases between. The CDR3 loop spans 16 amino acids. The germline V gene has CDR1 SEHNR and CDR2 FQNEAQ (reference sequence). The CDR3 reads CASSLGLLNSGETQYF. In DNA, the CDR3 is TGTGCCAGCAGCTTAGGACTCCTCAACTCCGGCGAGACCCAGTACTTC. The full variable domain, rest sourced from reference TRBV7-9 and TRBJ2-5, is DTGVSQNPRHKITKRGQNVTFRCDPISEHNRLYWYRQTLGQGPEFLTYFQNEAQLEKSRLLSDRFSAERPKGSFSTLEIQRTEQGDSAMYLCASSLGLLNSGETQYFGPGTRLLVL.

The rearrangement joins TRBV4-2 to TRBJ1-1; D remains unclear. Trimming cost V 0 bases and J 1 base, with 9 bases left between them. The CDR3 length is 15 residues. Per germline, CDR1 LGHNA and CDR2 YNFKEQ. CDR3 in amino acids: CASSQEPAANTEAFF. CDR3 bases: TGTGCCAGCAGCCAAGAACCGGCAGCGAACACTGAAGCTTTCTTT.

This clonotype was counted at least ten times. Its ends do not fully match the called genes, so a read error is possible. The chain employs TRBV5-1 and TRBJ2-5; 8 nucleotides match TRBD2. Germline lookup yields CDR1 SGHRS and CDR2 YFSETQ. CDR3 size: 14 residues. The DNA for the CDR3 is TGTGCCAGCAGCTTAACGGGGGGGGCGGAGACCCAGTACTTC. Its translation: CASSLTGGAETQYF.

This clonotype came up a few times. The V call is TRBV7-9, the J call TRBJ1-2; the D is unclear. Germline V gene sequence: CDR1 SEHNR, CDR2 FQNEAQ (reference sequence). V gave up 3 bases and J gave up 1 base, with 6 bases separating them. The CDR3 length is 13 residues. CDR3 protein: CASSFAGNYGYTF. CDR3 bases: TGTGCCAGCAGCTTCGCGGGTAACTATGGCTACACCTTC.

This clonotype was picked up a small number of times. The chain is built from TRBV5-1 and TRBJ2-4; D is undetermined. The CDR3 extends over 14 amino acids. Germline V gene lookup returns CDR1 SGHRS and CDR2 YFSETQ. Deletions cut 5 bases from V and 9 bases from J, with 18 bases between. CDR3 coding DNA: TGCGCCAGCAGTACCGCGGTGACAAAAGGCATTCAGTACTTC. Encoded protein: CASSTAVTKGIQYF.

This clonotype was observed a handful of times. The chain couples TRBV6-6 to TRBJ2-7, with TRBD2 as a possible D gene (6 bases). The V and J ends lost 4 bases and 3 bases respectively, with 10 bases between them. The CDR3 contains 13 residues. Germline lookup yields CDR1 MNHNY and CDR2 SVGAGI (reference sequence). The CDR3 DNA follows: TGTGCCAGCAGTTGGGTGGGGGGCTACGAGCAGTACGTC. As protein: CASSWVGGYEQYV.

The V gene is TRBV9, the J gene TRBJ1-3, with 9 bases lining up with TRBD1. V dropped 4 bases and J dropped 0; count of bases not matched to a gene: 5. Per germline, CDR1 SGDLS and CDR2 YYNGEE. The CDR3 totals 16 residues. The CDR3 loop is CASSIRDRASGNTIYF. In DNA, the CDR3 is TGTGCCAGCAGCATCCGGGACAGGGCCTCTGGAAACACCATATATTTT.

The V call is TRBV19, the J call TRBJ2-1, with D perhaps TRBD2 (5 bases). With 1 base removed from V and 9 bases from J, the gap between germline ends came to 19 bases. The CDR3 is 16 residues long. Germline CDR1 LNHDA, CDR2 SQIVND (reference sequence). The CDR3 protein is CASSIVLTAAGAEQFF. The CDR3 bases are TGTGCCAGTAGTATAGTTTTGACTGCCGCGGGCGCTGAGCAGTTCTTC.

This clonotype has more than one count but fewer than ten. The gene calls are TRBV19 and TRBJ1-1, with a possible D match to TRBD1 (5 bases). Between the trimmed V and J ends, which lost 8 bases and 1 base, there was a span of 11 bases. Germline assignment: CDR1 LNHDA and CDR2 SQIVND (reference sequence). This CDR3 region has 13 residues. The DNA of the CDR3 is TGTGCCAGTTTCCAGGGAACGAACACTGAAGCTTTCTTT. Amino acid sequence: CASFQGTNTEAFF.

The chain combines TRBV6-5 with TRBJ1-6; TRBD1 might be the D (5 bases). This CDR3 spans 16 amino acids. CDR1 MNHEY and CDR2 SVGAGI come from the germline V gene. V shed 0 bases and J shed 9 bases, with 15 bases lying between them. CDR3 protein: CASSYSRGRASSPLHF. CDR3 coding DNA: TGTGCCAGCAGTTACTCCCGCGGCAGGGCGAGTTCACCCCTCCACTTT.

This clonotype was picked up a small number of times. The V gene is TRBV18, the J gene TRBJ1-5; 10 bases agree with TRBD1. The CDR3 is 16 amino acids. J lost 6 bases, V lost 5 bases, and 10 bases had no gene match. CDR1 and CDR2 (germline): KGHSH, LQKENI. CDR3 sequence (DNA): TGTGCCAGCTCAACATTTGACAGGGGGCTCGCTCAGCCCCAGCATTTT. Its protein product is CASSTFDRGLAQPQHF. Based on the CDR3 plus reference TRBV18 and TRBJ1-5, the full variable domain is NAGVMQNPRHLVRRRGQEARLRCSPMKGHSHVYWYRQLPEEGLKFMVYLQKENIIDESGMPKERFSAEFPKEGPSILRIQQVVRGDSAAYFCASSTFDRGLAQPQHFGDGTRLSIL.

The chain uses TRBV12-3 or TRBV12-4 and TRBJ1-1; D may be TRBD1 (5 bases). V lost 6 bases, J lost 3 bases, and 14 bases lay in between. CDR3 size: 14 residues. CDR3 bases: TGTGCCAGCAGCCCTGGGGGGGACTACACTGAAGCTTTCTTT. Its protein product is CASSPGGDYTEAFF.

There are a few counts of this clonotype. CDR3 amino acids: CASNLGLSQYF. CDR3 sequence (DNA): TGCGCCAGCAACCTCGGGTTGTCCCAGTACTTC. The chain combines TRBV23-1 with TRBJ2-5; the D is unclear. TRBV23-1 is noted as an ORF with a role that remains uncertain. This CDR3 is built from 11 residues. The ends were cut back, 7 bases at V and 9 bases at J, with 12 bases in the middle.

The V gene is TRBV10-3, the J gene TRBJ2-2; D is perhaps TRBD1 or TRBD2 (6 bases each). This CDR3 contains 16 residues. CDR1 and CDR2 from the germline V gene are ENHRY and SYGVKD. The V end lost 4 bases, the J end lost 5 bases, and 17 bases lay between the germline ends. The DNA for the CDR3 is TGTGCCATCAGTGCGGTATCCGGGGGCGGTACCGGGGAGCTGTTTTTT. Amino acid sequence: CAISAVSGGGTGELFF.

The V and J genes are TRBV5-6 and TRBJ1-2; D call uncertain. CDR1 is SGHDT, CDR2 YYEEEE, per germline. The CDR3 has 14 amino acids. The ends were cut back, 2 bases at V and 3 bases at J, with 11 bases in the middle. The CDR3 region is CASSFNQAYYGYTF. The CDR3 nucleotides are TGTGCCAGCAGCTTTAACCAGGCTTACTATGGCTACACCTTC.